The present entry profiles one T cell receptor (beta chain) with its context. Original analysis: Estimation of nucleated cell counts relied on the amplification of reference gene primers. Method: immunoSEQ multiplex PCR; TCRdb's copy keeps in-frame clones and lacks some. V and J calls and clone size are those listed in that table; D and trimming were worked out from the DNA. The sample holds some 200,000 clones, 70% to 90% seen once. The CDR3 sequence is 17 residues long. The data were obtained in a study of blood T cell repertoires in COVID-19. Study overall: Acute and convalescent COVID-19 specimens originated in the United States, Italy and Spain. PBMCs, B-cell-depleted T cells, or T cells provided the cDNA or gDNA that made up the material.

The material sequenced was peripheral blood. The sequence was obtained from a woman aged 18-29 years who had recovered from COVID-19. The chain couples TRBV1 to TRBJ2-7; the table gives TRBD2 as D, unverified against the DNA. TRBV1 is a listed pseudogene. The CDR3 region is CTSSQDGPTRYTYEQYF. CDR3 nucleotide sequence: TGCACCAGCAGCCAAGACGGTCCGACGCGGTACACCTACGAGCAGTACTTC.